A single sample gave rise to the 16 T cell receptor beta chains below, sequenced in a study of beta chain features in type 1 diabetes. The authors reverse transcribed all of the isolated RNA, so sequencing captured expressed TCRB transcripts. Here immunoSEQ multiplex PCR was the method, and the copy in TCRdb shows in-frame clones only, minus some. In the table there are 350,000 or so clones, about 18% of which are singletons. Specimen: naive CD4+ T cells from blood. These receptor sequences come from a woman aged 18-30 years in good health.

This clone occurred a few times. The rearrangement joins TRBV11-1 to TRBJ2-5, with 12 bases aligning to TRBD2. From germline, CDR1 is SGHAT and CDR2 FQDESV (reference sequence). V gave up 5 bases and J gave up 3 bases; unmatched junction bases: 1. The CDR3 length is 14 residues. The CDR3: CASSRTSGEETQYF. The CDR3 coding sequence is TGTGCCAGCAGCCGGACTAGCGGGGAAGAGACCCAGTACTTC.

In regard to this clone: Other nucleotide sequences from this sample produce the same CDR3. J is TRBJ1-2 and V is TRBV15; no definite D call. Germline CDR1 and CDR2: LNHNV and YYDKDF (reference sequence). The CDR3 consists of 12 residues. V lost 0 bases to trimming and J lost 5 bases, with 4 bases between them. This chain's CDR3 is CATSRDLYGYTF. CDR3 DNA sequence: TGTGCCACCAGCAGAGATCTTTATGGCTACACCTTC.

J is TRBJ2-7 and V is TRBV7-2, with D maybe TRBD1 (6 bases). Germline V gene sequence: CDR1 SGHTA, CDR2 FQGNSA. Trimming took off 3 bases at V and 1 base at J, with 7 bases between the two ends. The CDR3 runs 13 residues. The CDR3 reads CASSLDSSYEQYF. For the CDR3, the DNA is TGTGCCAGCAGCTTGGACAGTTCCTACGAGCAGTACTTC.

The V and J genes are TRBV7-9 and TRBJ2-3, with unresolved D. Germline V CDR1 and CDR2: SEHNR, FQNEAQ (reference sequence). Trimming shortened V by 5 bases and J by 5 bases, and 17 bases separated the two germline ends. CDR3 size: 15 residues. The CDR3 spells CASSTYSRTLDTQYF. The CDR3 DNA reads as TGTGCCAGCAGCACATACAGTCGCACATTAGATACGCAGTATTTT.

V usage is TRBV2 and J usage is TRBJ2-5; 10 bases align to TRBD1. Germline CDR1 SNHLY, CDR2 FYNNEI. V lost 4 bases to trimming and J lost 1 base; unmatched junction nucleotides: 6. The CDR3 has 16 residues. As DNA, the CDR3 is TGTGCCAGCAGTGGGGACAGGGGCTGGTTCCAAGAGACCCAGTACTTC. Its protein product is CASSGDRGWFQETQYF. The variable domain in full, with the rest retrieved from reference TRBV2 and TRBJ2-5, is EPEVTQTPSHQVTQMGQEVILRCVPISNHLYFYWYRQILGQKVEFLVSFYNNEISEKSEIFDDQFSVERPDGSNFTLKIRSTKLEDSAMYFCASSGDRGWFQETQYFGPGTRLLVL.

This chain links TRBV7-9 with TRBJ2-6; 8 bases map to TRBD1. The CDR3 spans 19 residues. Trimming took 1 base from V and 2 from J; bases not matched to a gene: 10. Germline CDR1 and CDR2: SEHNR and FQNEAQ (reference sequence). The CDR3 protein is CASSLGTGLLNAGANVLTF. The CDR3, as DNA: TGTGCCAGCAGCTTAGGGACAGGGCTCCTTAATGCTGGGGCCAACGTCCTGACTTTC.

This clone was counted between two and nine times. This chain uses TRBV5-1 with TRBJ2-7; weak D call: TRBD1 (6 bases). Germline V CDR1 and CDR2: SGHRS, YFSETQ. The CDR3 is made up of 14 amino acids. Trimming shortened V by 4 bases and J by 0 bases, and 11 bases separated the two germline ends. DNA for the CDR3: TGCGCCAGCAGCGGTCTACAGGGCTCCTACGAGCAGTACTTC. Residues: CASSGLQGSYEQYF.

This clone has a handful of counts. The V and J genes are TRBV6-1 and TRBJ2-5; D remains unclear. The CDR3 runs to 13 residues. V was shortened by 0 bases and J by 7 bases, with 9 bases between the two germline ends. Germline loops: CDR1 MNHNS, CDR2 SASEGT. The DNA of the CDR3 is TGTGCCAGCAGTGAAGCAGACAATTGGACCCAGTACTTC. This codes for CASSEADNWTQYF.

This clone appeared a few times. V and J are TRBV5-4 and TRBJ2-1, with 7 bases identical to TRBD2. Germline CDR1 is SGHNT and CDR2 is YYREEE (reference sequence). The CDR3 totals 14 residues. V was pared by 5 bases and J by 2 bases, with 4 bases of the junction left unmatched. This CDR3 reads CASSSAGAYNEQFF. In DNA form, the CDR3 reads TGTGCCAGCAGTTCTGCGGGAGCCTACAATGAGCAGTTCTTC.

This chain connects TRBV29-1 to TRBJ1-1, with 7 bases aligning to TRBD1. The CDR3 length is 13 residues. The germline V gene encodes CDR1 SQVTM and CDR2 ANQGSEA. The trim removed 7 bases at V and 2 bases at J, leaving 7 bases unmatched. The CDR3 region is CSGRTGLNTEAFF. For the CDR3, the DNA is TGCAGCGGTAGGACAGGCCTTAACACTGAAGCTTTCTTT.

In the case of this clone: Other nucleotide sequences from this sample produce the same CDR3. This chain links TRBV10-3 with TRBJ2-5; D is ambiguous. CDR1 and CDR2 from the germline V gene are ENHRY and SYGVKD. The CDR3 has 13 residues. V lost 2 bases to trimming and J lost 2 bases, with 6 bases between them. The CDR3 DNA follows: TGTGCCATCAGTGAGAGAGAACAAGAGACCCAGTACTTC. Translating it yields CAISEREQETQYF.

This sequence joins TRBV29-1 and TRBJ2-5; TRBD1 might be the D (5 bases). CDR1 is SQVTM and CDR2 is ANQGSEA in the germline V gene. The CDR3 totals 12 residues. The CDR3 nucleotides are TGCACCGCGGTAGGGGCGGAAGAGACCCAGTACTTC. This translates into CTAVGAEETQYF.

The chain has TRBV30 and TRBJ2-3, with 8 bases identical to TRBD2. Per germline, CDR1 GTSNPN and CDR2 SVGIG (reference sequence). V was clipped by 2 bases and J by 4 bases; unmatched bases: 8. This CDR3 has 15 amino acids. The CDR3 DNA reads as TGTGCCTGGAGTCCGGGGTCGCGGGGGGCAGATACGCAGTATTTT. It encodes CAWSPGSRGADTQYF.

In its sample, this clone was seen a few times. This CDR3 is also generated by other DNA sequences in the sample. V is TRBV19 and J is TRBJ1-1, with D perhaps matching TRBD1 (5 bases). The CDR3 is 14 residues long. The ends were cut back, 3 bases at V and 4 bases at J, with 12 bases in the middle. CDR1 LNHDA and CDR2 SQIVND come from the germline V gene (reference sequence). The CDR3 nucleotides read TGTGCCAGTAGTATCCCGCAGGGCGGCACTGAAGCTTTCTTT. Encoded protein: CASSIPQGGTEAFF.

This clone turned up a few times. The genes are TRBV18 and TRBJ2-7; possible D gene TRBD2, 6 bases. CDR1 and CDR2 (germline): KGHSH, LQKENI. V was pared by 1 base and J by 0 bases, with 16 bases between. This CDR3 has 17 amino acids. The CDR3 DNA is TGTGCCAGCTCACCACTAGGACCGGGGAGGAACTCCTACGAGCAGTACTTC. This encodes CASSPLGPGRNSYEQYF.

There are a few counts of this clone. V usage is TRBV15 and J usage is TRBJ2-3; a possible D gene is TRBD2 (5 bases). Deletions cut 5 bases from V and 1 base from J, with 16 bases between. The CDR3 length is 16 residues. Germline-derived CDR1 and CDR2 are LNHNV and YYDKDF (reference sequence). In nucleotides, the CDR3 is TGTGCCACCAGCGGATCTCGACTATCTCGCACAGATACGCAGTATTTT. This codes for CATSGSRLSRTDTQYF.